This T cell receptor (beta chain) stems from a study of T cells after yellow fever vaccination. At least ten counts were recorded for this clonotype. What it binds is unknown. A process of 5'RACE template switching, which added a universal primer site and UMIs, was used to make TCR cDNA. From the 5' RACE reads, TCRdb called clonotypes with MiXCR, one entry per CDR3 protein. The table has approximately 550,000 distinct CDR3 sequences, roughly a fifth seen once. The germline V gene encodes CDR1 MNHEY and CDR2 SVGAGI. CDR3 length: 11 residues. V was trimmed by 6 bases and J by 0 bases, leaving 3 bases between them. Regarding the study as a whole: After the booster, 96% of CD4 and around nine tenths of CD8 primary-response clones were re-detected.

This receptor was taken from a man aged 25-45 years who received the YFV17D yellow fever vaccine. The rearrangement uses TRBV6-5 and TRBJ2-7; unclear D gene. The starting material was PBMCs, obtained 15 days after the yellow fever booster vaccination. CDR3 region: CASSNSYEQYF. The CDR3 DNA reads TGTGCCAGCAGCAACTCCTACGAGCAGTACTTC.